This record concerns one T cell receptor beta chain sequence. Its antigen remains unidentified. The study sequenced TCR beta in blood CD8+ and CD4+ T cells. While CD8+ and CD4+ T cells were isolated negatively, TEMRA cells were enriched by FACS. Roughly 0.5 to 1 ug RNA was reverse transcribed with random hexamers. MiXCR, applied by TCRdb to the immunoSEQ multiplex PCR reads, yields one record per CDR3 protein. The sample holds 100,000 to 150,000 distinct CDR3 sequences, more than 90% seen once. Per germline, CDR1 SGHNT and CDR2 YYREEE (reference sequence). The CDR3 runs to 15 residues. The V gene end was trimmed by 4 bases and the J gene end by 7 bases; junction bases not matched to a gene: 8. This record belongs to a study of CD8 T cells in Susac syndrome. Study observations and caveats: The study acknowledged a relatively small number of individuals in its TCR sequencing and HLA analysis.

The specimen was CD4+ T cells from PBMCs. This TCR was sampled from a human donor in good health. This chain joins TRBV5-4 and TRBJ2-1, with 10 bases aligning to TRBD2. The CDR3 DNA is TGTGCCAGCAGCCCCGGGGTAGCGGGAGGAAATGAGCAGTTCTTC. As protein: CASSPGVAGGNEQFF.